This note documents a single T cell receptor beta chain sequence. Its specificity is not known. The data were taken from a study of cytomegalovirus exposure and HLA in healthy donors. About the research overall: Early on, a data release was issued that held approximately 78 million unique TCRs from HLA-typed donors.

Broader study findings: Follow-up analysis found HLA locus-dependent TCR association rates, highest for DRB1 and lowest for HLA-C. Earlier findings revealed that most TCR beta V segments proved productive either about 87% or about 30% of the time.

The PCR had 60 Vbeta and 13 Jbeta primers. The data were produced by immunoSEQ multiplex PCR, yet TCRdb's version contains in-frame clones alone and is incomplete. The sample has about 160,000 clones; roughly 80% are singletons. Trimming took off 6 bases at V and 8 bases at J, with 13 bases between the two ends. Germline V gene sequence: CDR1 MNHEY, CDR2 SVGAGI. This CDR3 comprises 13 residues. The donors comprised healthy bone marrow donors. Sequenced: PBMCs. This chain connects TRBV6-5 to TRBJ1-4, with TRBD1 as a possible D gene (5 bases). The sequence was collected from a man between 18 and 29 years old in good health and CMV-seropositive. The CDR3 sequence: CASRSGQLEKLFF. Written as DNA, the CDR3 is TGTGCCAGCAGATCCGGACAATTGGAAAAACTGTTTTTT.